Presented here are 9 T cell receptor beta chains from one specimen sequenced in a study of beta chain features in type 1 diabetes. Whole-study findings and limits: TCRB CDR3 length was moderately but significantly reduced in all four CD4+ subsets of Type 1 diabetes patients.

The whole isolated RNA underwent reverse transcription, so sequencing captured expressed TCRB transcripts. Libraries were prepared by immunoSEQ multiplex PCR; TCRdb keeps only in-frame clonotypes and omits some of them. The sample carries roughly 730,000 clones, around 15% recorded once. Antigens for these TCRs are unknown. Source material: naive CD4+ T cells from blood. Source of these receptors: a man younger than 35 with type 1 diabetes.

This chain connects TRBV4-2 to TRBJ2-5, with 14 bases identical to TRBD2. J lost 5 bases, V lost 3 bases, and 5 bases had no gene match. The CDR3 consists of 16 residues. Germline-derived CDR1 and CDR2 are LGHNA and YNFKEQ. Here the CDR3 reads CASSQGTSGGGETQYF. For the CDR3, the DNA is TGTGCCAGCAGCCAGGGGACTAGCGGGGGTGGGGAGACCCAGTACTTC.

V is TRBV6-6 and J is TRBJ2-7, with D perhaps matching TRBD2 (5 bases). The CDR3 loop spans 13 amino acids. Per germline, CDR1 MNHNY and CDR2 SVGAGI (reference sequence). V was cut by 0 bases and J by 5 bases, with 8 bases left in between. The DNA for the CDR3 is TGTGCCAGCAGTTACTCGAGGGTCCACGAGCAGTACTTC. This encodes CASSYSRVHEQYF.

V gene TRBV2 combines with J gene TRBJ2-7; 7 bases line up with TRBD1. There are 11 residues in the CDR3. The germline V gene encodes CDR1 SNHLY and CDR2 FYNNEI. With 6 bases clipped from V and 12 bases from J, the junction kept 8 bases outside the gene matches. This CDR3 reads CASSGSNRGYF. The CDR3 region has the DNA TGTGCCAGCAGCGGCTCCAACAGGGGGTACTTC.

This clone has just a few counts. The genes are TRBV5-1 and TRBJ2-3; tentative D call: TRBD2 (6 bases). CDR1 is SGHRS, CDR2 YFSETQ, per germline. This CDR3 has 15 residues. V was pared by 5 bases and J by 5 bases, with 18 bases between. This chain's CDR3 is CASRVAGSLEDTQYF. As DNA, the CDR3 is TGCGCCAGCAGGGTGGCGGGATCCCTAGAAGATACGCAGTATTTT.

The sample holds a few counts of this clone. V usage is TRBV6-5 and J usage is TRBJ2-5, with 8 bases identical to TRBD1. The CDR3 loop spans 13 amino acids. The germline CDR1 and CDR2 sequences are MNHEY and SVGAGI. With 7 bases clipped from V and 3 bases from J, the junction kept 4 bases outside the gene matches. DNA for the CDR3: TGTGCCAGCAAGGCAGGGGGCAAAGAGACCCAGTACTTC. Amino acid sequence: CASKAGGKETQYF.

About this clone itself: Mismatch with germline at one junction end may stem from a read error. The V and J genes are TRBV27 and TRBJ1-5; D gene ambiguous. Germline CDR1 MNHEY, CDR2 SMNVEV (reference sequence). This CDR3 spans 12 amino acids. CDR3 nucleotide sequence: TGTGCCAGCGGTTTAGGGTGGGGGCCCCAGCATTTT. Its translation is CASGLGWGPQHF.

This rearrangement joins TRBV28 to TRBJ2-5, with TRBD2 matching 7 bases. This CDR3 comprises 17 residues. J lost 2 bases, V lost 7 bases, and 16 bases had no gene match. In germline, CDR1 is MDHEN, CDR2 SYDVKM. CDR3 DNA: TGTGCCAGCACCCCTAGCGGCGGGGGAAGTGGGCAAGAGACCCAGTACTTC. It codes for CASTPSGGGSGQETQYF.

V is TRBV30 and J is TRBJ1-1; a possible D gene is TRBD1 (5 bases). CDR3 size: 14 residues. CDR1 is GTSNPN and CDR2 is SVGIG in the germline V gene (reference sequence). The V and J ends lost 1 base and 0 bases respectively, with 9 bases between them. The CDR3 reads CAWSAGLMNTEAFF. The CDR3 nucleotides are TGTGCCTGGAGTGCGGGACTGATGAACACTGAAGCTTTCTTT.

V is TRBV14 and J is TRBJ2-5; weak D call: TRBD2 (6 bases). The CDR3 extends over 13 amino acids. Germline values: CDR1 SGHDN, CDR2 FVKESK. V dropped 1 base and J dropped 6 bases, with 9 bases sitting between them. The CDR3, as DNA: TGTGCCAGCAGCCAAGGGGACTCACAGACCCAGTACTTC. As protein: CASSQGDSQTQYF.